The rows below give T cell receptor beta chains drawn from one sample of a study of blood T cells in healthy people across ages. Each CDR3 protein is one row after TCRdb ran MiXCR on the 5' RACE reads. The data show about 730,000 distinct CDR3 sequences, with about 40% seen just once and more than 20% held by the top ten. Sequenced input: blood. These receptors were collected from a woman aged 60-70 years in good health. The CDR3 runs from the conserved cysteine through the conserved F or W. Fields, in order: V gene, J gene, D gene, clone size, CDR3 protein, CDR3 DNA. D genes are given only for firm matches. Rows give clone size only sometimes, using once, few, many, or a class for an expanded clone.

TRBV4-3	TRBJ1-5	-	-	CASSQHQGNGNQPQHF	TGCGCCAGCAGCCAGCACCAGGGGAACGGCAATCAGCCCCAGCATTTT
TRBV18	TRBJ2-5	TRBD1	few	CASSPQGEKTQYF	TGTGCCAGCTCACCCCAGGGGGAAAAGACCCAGTACTTC
TRBV7-9	TRBJ2-1	TRBD2	many	CASSWTSGRNEQFF	TGTGCCAGCAGCTGGACTAGCGGGAGGAATGAGCAGTTCTTC
TRBV7-2	TRBJ2-3	-	-	CASSWSRPDTQYF	TGTGCCAGCAGCTGGTCTCGGCCCGATACGCAGTATTTT
TRBV7-2	TRBJ1-5	-	few	CASSLARAGDQPQHF	TGTGCCAGCAGCCTTGCTAGGGCAGGAGATCAGCCCCAGCATTTT
TRBV20-1	TRBJ2-7	-	few	CSARGPHPYEQYF	TGCAGTGCTAGAGGACCGCACCCCTACGAGCAGTACTTC
TRBV2	TRBJ1-2	-	-	CASSESGILGYTF	TGTGCCAGCAGTGAATCCGGCATTTTGGGCTACACCTTC
TRBV24-1	TRBJ2-1	TRBD1	few	CATSEPGQGYREQFF	TGTGCCACCAGTGAACCTGGACAGGGTTATCGGGAGCAGTTCTTC
TRBV12-3/TRBV12-4	TRBJ2-5	-	-	CASSSGGWETQYF	TGTGCCAGCAGTTCCGGAGGCTGGGAGACCCAGTACTTC
TRBV7-8	TRBJ2-7	TRBD1	-	CASSSPTLRDRPTLSYEQYF	TGTGCCAGCAGCTCCCCAACTCTCCGGGACAGGCCCACCCTCTCCTACGAGCAGTACTTC
TRBV11-3	TRBJ2-1	TRBD2	few	CASSLGSLGLAHNEQFF	TGTGCCAGCAGCTTAGGGTCCTTAGGACTAGCCCATAATGAGCAGTTCTTC
TRBV30	TRBJ2-7	-	-	CAEGAGSSYEQYF	TGCGCCGAAGGGGCGGGGAGCTCCTACGAGCAGTACTTC
TRBV29-1	TRBJ1-4	-	-	CSVEGGIANEKLFF	TGCAGCGTTGAAGGAGGGATTGCTAATGAAAAACTGTTTTTT
TRBV3-1	TRBJ2-7	TRBD2	few	CASSQEGLAGVDEQYF	TGTGCCAGCAGCCAAGAGGGACTAGCGGGAGTAGATGAGCAGTACTTC
TRBV29-1	TRBJ2-1	-	-	CSVEEGWGYNEQFF	TGCAGCGTTGAAGAGGGGTGGGGGTACAATGAGCAGTTCTTC
TRBV18	TRBJ2-7	-	-	CASSPRQLGMADNEQYF	TGTGCCAGCTCACCACGGCAGTTAGGGATGGCTGACAATGAGCAGTACTTC
TRBV7-2	TRBJ2-7	-	few	CASSSDNNNEQYF	TGTGCCAGCAGCTCGGACAACAACAATGAGCAGTACTTC